This T cell receptor (beta chain) was found in a study of T cells in Graves' hyperthyroidism and ophthalmopathy. This clonotype was counted only a few times. Template material for amplifying TCR beta CDR3 regions consisted of RNA transcripts. Carried out on the TCR CDR3, a first-round RT-PCR used the HTBI primer set. TCRdb reprocessed the multiplex PCR reads with MiXCR, giving one entry per CDR3 protein. The data show 400,000 to 500,000 distinct CDR3 sequences, with roughly 14% seen just once and less than 20% held by the top ten. Germline lookup yields CDR1 SNHLY and CDR2 FYNNEI. V was clipped by 1 base and J by 16 bases, with 11 bases between them. This CDR3 has 11 residues.

The sample was blood. The TCR comes from a woman aged 18-29 years with Graves' hyperthyroidism. The chain joins TRBV2 to TRBJ1-5; possibly TRBD1 for D (6 bases). CDR3 nucleotides: TGTGCCAGCAGTGAAGTAGGACAGCAACATTTT. Protein: CASSEVGQQHF.